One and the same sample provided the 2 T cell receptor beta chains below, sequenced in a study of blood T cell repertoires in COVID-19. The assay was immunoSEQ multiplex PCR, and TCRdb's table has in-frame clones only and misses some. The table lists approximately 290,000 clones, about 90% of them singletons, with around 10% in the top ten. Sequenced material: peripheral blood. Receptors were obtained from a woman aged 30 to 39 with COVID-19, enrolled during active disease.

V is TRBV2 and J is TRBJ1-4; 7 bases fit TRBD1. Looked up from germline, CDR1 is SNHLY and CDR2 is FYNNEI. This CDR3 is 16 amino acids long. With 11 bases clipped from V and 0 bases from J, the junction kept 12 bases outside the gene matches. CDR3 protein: CAGAGTAFATNEKLFF. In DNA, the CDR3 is TGTGCCGGTGCCGGGACAGCATTTGCAACTAATGAAAAACTGTTTTTT.

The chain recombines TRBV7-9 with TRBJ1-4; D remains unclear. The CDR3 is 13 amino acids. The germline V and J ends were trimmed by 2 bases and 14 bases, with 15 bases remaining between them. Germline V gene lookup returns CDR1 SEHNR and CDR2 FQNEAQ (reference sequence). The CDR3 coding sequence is TGTGCCAGCAGCTTAAGGGAACAACGAGGGCTGTTTTTT. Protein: CASSLREQRGLFF.